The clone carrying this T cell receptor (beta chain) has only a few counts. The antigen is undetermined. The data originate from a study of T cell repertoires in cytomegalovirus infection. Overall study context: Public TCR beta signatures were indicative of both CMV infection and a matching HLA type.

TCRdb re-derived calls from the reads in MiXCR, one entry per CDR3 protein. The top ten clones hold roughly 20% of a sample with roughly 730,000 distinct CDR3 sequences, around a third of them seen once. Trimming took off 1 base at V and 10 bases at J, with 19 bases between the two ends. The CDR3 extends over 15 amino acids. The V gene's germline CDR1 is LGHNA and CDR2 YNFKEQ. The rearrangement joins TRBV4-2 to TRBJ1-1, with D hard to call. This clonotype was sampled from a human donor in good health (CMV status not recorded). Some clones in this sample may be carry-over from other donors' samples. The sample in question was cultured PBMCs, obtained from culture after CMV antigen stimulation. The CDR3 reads CASSQVSRARVGAFF. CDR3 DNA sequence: TGTGCCAGCAGCCAAGTTTCGCGCGCGCGGGTGGGAGCTTTCTTT.